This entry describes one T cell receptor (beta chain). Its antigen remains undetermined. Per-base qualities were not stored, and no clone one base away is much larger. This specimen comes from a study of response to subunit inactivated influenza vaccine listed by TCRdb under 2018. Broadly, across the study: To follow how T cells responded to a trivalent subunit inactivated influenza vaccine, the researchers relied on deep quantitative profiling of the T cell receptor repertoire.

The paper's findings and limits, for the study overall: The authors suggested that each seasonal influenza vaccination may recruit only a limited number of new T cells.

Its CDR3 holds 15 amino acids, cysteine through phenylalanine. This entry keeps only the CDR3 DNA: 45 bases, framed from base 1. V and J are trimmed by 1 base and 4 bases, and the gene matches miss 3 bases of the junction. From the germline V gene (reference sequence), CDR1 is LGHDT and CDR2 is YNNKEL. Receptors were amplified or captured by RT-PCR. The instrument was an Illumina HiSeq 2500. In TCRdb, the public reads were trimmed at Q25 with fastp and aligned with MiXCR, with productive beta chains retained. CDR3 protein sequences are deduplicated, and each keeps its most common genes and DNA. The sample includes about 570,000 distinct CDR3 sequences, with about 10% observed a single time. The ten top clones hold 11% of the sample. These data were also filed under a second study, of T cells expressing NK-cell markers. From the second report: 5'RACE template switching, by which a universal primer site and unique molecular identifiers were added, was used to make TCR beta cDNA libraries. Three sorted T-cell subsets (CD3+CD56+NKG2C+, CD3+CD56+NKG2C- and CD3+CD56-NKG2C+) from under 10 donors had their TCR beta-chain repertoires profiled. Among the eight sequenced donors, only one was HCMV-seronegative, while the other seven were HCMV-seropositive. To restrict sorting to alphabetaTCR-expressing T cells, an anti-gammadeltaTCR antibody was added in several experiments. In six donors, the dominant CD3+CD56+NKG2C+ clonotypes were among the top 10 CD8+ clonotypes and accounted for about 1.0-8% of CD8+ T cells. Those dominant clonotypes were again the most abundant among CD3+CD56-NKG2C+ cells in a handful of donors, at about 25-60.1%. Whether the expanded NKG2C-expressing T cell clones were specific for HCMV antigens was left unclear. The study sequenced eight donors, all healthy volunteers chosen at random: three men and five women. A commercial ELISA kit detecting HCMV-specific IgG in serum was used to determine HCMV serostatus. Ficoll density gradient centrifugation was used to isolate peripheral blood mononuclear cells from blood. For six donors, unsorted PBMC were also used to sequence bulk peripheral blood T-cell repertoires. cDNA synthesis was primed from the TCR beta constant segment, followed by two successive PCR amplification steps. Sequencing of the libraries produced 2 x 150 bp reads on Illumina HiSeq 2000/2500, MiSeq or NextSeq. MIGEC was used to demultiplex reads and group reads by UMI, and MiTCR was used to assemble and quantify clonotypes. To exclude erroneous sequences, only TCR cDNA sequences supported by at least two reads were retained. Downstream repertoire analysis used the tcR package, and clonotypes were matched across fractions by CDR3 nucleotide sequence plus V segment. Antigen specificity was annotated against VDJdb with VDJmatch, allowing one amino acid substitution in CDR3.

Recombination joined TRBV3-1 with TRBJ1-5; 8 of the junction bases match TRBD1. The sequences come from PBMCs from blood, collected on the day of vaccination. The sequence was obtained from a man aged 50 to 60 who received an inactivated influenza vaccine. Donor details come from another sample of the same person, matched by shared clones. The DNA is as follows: TGTGCCAGCAGCCAAGCCGGACAGGGAAATCAGCCCCAGCATTTT. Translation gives CASSQAGQGNQPQHF.